This TCR beta chain was recorded in a study of immune cell composition in non-small cell lung cancer. Overall study results and limits: Tumour-associated clones >0.5% occurred in 30% to 35% of adenocarcinomas, 75% of squamous.

Some clones are missing from TCRdb's copy, which holds only in-frame ones; the method was immunoSEQ multiplex PCR. The sample includes about 10,000 clones, about 63% of them seen just once. Details on this clone: The antigen is unknown.

CDR1 and CDR2 from the germline V gene are SGHAT and FQDESV (reference sequence). The CDR3 is made up of 14 amino acids. With V trimmed by 2 bases and J by 3 bases, 4 bases remained unmatched. The V call is TRBV11-1, the J call TRBJ2-7; 7 bases agree with TRBD1. The sample was lung tumor tissue. The clonotype originates from a human donor with non-small cell lung cancer. DNA for the CDR3: TGTGCCAGCAGCTTATTACAGGGGAACTACGAGCAGTACTTC. It encodes CASSLLQGNYEQYF.